This T cell receptor (beta chain) was recorded in a study of shared clonotypes between healthy human individuals. Germline CDR1 and CDR2: MDHEN and SYDVKM. V shed 5 bases and J shed 3 bases, with 8 bases lying between them. The CDR3 runs 12 residues. Assay execution proceeded at the deep level. TCRdb's table, derived via immunoSEQ multiplex PCR, lists solely in-frame clones and lacks some. The sample comprises roughly 700,000 clones, about 74% of which are singletons, and around 1.6% rests with the top ten. The clonotype originates from a woman aged 25 to 39 in good health. This chain joins TRBV28 and TRBJ2-7, with D possibly TRBD2 on 6 matching bases. Sequenced material: memory CD4+ T cells sorted from blood. Subset defined: CD45RA-negative fraction. The CDR3 region is CASSVGGYEQYF. CDR3 nucleotides: TGTGCCAGCAGTGTCGGGGGCTACGAGCAGTACTTC.